This TCR beta chain was sequenced during a study of blood T cell repertoires in COVID-19. Study-level background: Italy, Spain and the United States were the sources of the convalescent and acute COVID-19 samples. Sources were T cells, B-cell-depleted T cells, or PBMCs; the material itself was cDNA or gDNA.

From germline, CDR1 is MRHNA and CDR2 SNTAGT. The CDR3 sequence is 17 residues long. J was trimmed by 5 bases and V by 3 bases; bases with no gene match: 12. The assay was immunoSEQ multiplex PCR, and TCRdb's table has in-frame clones only and misses some. This sample has 70,000 or so clones, with around 86% found just once. This chain uses TRBV6-4 with TRBJ2-3; 9 bases line up with TRBD2. The specimen sequenced was peripheral blood. The TCR sequence derives from an older woman with acute or convalescent COVID-19. The CDR3 region has the DNA TGTGCCAGCAGTGAAACGTTCCTAGCGGGGAGTTTAGATACGCAGTATTTT. Protein: CASSETFLAGSLDTQYF.